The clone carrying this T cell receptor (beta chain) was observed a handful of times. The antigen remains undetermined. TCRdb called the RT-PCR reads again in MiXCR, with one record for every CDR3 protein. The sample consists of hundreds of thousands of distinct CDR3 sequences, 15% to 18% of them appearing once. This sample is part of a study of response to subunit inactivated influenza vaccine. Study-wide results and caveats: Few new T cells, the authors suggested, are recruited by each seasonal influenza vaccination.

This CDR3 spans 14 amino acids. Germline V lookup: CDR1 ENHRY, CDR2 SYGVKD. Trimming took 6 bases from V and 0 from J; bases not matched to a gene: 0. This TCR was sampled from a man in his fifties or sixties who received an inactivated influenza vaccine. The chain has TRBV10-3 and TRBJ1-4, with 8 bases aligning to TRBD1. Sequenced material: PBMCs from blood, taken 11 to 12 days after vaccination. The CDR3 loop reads CAIRQGATNEKLFF. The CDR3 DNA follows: TGTGCCATCAGACAGGGGGCAACTAATGAAAAACTGTTTTTT.